Below are 28 T cell receptor beta chains sequenced from a single sample in a study of cytomegalovirus exposure and HLA in healthy donors. TCRdb keeps only in-frame clones here, not all; method: immunoSEQ multiplex PCR. The table records fewer than 200,000 clones, nearly 90% of them present only once. Sequencing used PBMCs. The receptors were sampled from a woman aged 18-35 years in good health and CMV-seropositive.

The CDR3 DNA sequence: TGTGCCAGCAGCTTAACGGGAGGTAGCGGGAGCAATGAGCAGTTCTTC. It codes for CASSLTGGSGSNEQFF. The chain combines TRBV7-3 with TRBJ2-1, with TRBD2 identical over 9 bases. In germline, CDR1 is SGHTA, CDR2 FQGTGA. The CDR3 loop spans 16 amino acids. V was clipped by 0 bases and J by 6 bases; unmatched bases: 6.

This clone has only a few counts. The rearrangement uses TRBV5-1 and TRBJ2-2; TRBD1 aligns across 8 bases. This CDR3 spans 15 amino acids. The J segment lost 1 base and the V segment lost 7 bases, leaving 6 bases of the junction unmatched. Germline V CDR1 and CDR2: SGHRS, YFSETQ. The CDR3 here is CASGPGTGNTGELFF. CDR3 DNA sequence: TGCGCCAGCGGCCCCGGGACAGGGAACACCGGGGAGCTGTTTTTT.

This chain joins TRBV28 and TRBJ2-7; 14 bases line up with TRBD2. The V segment lost 4 bases and the J segment 6 bases; nucleotides outside the gene matches: 2. CDR1 and CDR2 (germline): MDHEN, SYDVKM. The CDR3 is 14 residues long. The CDR3 spells CASSSGLAGVEQYF. The CDR3 coding sequence is TGTGCCAGCAGTTCGGGACTAGCGGGAGTCGAGCAGTACTTC. Full variable domain (rest looked up from reference TRBV28 and TRBJ2-7): DVKVTQSSRYLVKRTGEKVFLECVQDMDHENMFWYRQDPGLGLRLIYFSYDVKMKEKGDIPEGYSVSREKKERFSLILESASTNQTSMYLCASSSGLAGVEQYFGPGTRLTVT.

V gene TRBV18 combines with J gene TRBJ2-2; TRBD1 matches at 8 bases. The CDR3 loop spans 16 amino acids. Per the germline V gene, CDR1 is KGHSH and CDR2 is LQKENI. J lost 1 base, V lost 8 bases, and 9 bases had no gene match. The CDR3 is CASAYPGGQNTGELFF. In nucleotides, the CDR3 is TGTGCCAGCGCCTATCCAGGGGGCCAGAACACCGGGGAGCTGTTTTTT.

The chain couples TRBV19 to TRBJ2-5; 10 positions agree with TRBD2. The junction had 9 bases not matched to a gene; V was cut back by 4 bases and J by 4 bases. CDR1 is LNHDA, CDR2 SQIVND, per germline (reference sequence). CDR3 length: 16 residues. CDR3 protein: CASSKTSGRMVETQYF. CDR3 DNA: TGTGCCAGTAGTAAGACTAGCGGGCGGATGGTAGAGACCCAGTACTTC.

As concerns this clone: Relative to the germline gene, one junction end is altered; a read error may explain this. This rearrangement joins TRBV7-7 to TRBJ2-1, with D maybe TRBD2 (5 bases). CDR1 is SSHAT, CDR2 FNYEAQ, per germline (reference sequence). The CDR3 has 13 amino acids. This CDR3 is CASSLASDNEQFF. The CDR3 DNA reads TGTGCTAGCAGCTTAGCGTCGGACAATGAGCAGTTCTTC.

The chain is built from TRBV7-2 and TRBJ2-7; D may be TRBD1 (6 bases). There are 16 residues in the CDR3. From germline, CDR1 is SGHTA and CDR2 FQGNSA. The V and J ends lost 5 bases and 2 bases respectively, with 19 bases between them. CDR3 residues: CASSTQGPPITYEQYF. The CDR3 nucleotides read TGTGCCAGCAGCACACAGGGTCCCCCAATAACCTACGAGCAGTACTTC.

The V and J genes are TRBV7-9 and TRBJ2-2, with TRBD1 identical over 7 bases. Germline assignment: CDR1 SEHNR and CDR2 FQNEAQ (reference sequence). J was trimmed by 4 bases and V by 5 bases; bases with no gene match: 10. This CDR3 contains 16 residues. CDR3 bases: TGTGCCAGCAGCCCGAGAAGACAGGGACCCACCGGGGAGCTGTTTTTT. It translates to CASSPRRQGPTGELFF.

J is TRBJ2-1 and V is TRBV7-9; 14 bases map to TRBD2. CDR1 is SEHNR, CDR2 FQNEAQ, per germline (reference sequence). There are 17 residues in the CDR3. The junction had 5 bases not matched to a gene; V was cut back by 2 bases and J by 5 bases. In DNA form, the CDR3 reads TGTGCCAGCAGCTTATCCGGACTAGCGGGAGGCAACAATGAGCAGTTCTTC. Translating gives CASSLSGLAGGNNEQFF. Full variable domain (missing parts from reference TRBV7-9 and TRBJ2-1): DTGVSQNPRHKITKRGQNVTFRCDPISEHNRLYWYRQTLGQGPEFLTYFQNEAQLEKSRLLSDRFSAERPKGSFSTLEIQRTEQGDSAMYLCASSLSGLAGGNNEQFFGPGTRLTVL.

V usage is TRBV5-1 and J usage is TRBJ1-2, with D possibly being TRBD1 (5 bases). In germline, CDR1 is SGHRS, CDR2 YFSETQ. This CDR3 comprises 15 residues. V was pared by 0 bases and J by 6 bases, with 15 bases between. CDR3 DNA: TGCGCCAGCAGCTTGGCCCTTTTGGGGGAGGATGGCTACACCTTC. As protein: CASSLALLGEDGYTF.

CDR3 residues: CASSPAGRTYEQYF. CDR3 nucleotide sequence: TGTGCCAGCAGCCCCGCCGGGAGGACATACGAGCAGTACTTC. V is TRBV11-3 and J is TRBJ2-7; the match to TRBD2 covers 7 bases. Germline loops: CDR1 SGHNT, CDR2 YENEEA. V shed 5 bases and J 4 bases; nucleotides not matched to a gene: 8. The CDR3 runs to 14 residues. The full variable domain, in which reference TRBV11-3 and TRBJ2-7 provide the parts outside the CDR3, is EAGVVQSPRYKIIEKKQPVAFWCNPISGHNTLYWYLQNLGQGPELLIRYENEEAVDDSQLPKDRFSAERLKGVDSTLKIQPAELGDSAVYLCASSPAGRTYEQYFGPGTRLTVT.

This clone showed up just a few times. The chain is built from TRBV9 and TRBJ1-1; the D gene is possibly TRBD1 (5 bases). V was pared by 2 bases and J by 1 base, with 6 bases between. CDR1 is SGDLS, CDR2 YYNGEE, per germline. This CDR3 contains 13 residues. CDR3 coding DNA: TGTGCCAGCAGCGTTACAGGGAACACTGAAGCTTTCTTT. Protein: CASSVTGNTEAFF.

This chain joins TRBV9 and TRBJ1-1; D uncertain. CDR1 and CDR2 from the germline V gene are SGDLS and YYNGEE. Deletions cut 0 bases from V and 3 bases from J, with 12 bases between. The CDR3 has 15 amino acids. CDR3 in amino acids: CASSVVEGLYTEAFF. CDR3 sequence (DNA): TGTGCCAGCAGCGTAGTCGAGGGCCTCTACACTGAAGCTTTCTTT.

J is TRBJ2-7 and V is TRBV2, with TRBD1 as a possible D gene (5 bases). The CDR3 consists of 15 residues. The germline gives CDR1 SNHLY, CDR2 FYNNEI. Trimming took off 4 bases at V and 6 bases at J, with 19 bases between the two ends. The CDR3 region has the DNA TGTGCCAGCAGTGTCATACAGGCTTTTAAGGGCGAGCAGTACTTC. Translated, it gives CASSVIQAFKGEQYF.

This rearrangement joins TRBV13 to TRBJ1-4; weak D call: TRBD1 (6 bases). V lost 4 bases and J 7 bases, leaving 10 bases between the germline ends. The CDR3 is 13 amino acids. Germline CDR1 reads PRHDT; CDR2 reads FYEKMQ (reference sequence). As DNA, the CDR3 is TGTGCCAGCAGCTCCGGGACAAGTGAAAAACTGTTTTTT. It translates to CASSSGTSEKLFF.

Remarks on this clone: The junction shows a germline mismatch at one end, possibly a read error. The chain is built from TRBV7-7 and TRBJ1-4; 11 nucleotides agree with TRBD1. Per germline, CDR1 SSHAT and CDR2 FNYEAQ (reference sequence). The CDR3 runs to 14 residues. CDR3 protein: CASSQGQGGEKLFF. CDR3 sequence (DNA): TGTGCTAGCAGCCAGGGACAGGGGGGCGAAAAACTGTTTTTT.

For the CDR3, the DNA is TGTGCCAGCACAGGGACTAGCGGTACCTACGAGCAGTACTTC. As protein: CASTGTSGTYEQYF. The chain employs TRBV6-5 and TRBJ2-7, with 11 bases lining up with TRBD2. Germline loops: CDR1 MNHEY, CDR2 SVGAGI. The ends lost 7 bases at V and 2 bases at J; junction bases unmatched: 4. The CDR3 runs to 14 residues.

The CDR3 here is CAITAGGAGELFF. CDR3 in DNA: TGTGCCATCACGGCGGGAGGTGCCGGGGAGCTGTTTTTT. V gene TRBV10-3 combines with J gene TRBJ2-2; 8 bases line up with TRBD2. There are 13 residues in the CDR3. Germline CDR1 reads ENHRY; CDR2 reads SYGVKD. Losses at the gene ends were 7 bases for V and 6 bases for J; bases not matched to a gene: 4.

The CDR3 reads CSVEGSRIANTEAFF. The CDR3 region has the DNA TGCAGCGTTGAGGGGAGTCGGATTGCAAACACTGAAGCTTTCTTT. V usage is TRBV29-1 and J usage is TRBJ1-1; D not resolved. This CDR3 has 15 residues. Per the germline V gene, CDR1 is SQVTM and CDR2 is ANQGSEA. Trimming left V 3 bases short and J 2 bases short, with 16 bases between. The variable domain in full, completed from reference TRBV29-1 and TRBJ1-1, reads SAVISQKPSRDICQRGTSLTIQCQVDSQVTMMFWYRQQPGQSLTLIATANQGSEATYESGFVIDKFPISRPNLTFSTLTVSNMSPEDSSIYLCSVEGSRIANTEAFFGQGTRLTVV.

This chain uses TRBV23-1 with TRBJ2-5, with TRBD2 matching 11 bases. TRBV23-1 is treated as an ORF (open reading frame) with a function not yet certain. The ends lost 0 bases at V and 3 bases at J; junction bases unmatched: 3. The CDR3 has 16 residues. The CDR3 coding sequence is TGCGCCAGCAGTCAATCGACTAGCGGGACAGAAGAGACCCAGTACTTC. Translating gives CASSQSTSGTEETQYF.

The chain carries TRBV5-4 and TRBJ2-2, with TRBD2 as a possible D gene (5 bases). Trimming shortened V by 4 bases and J by 2 bases, and 15 bases separated the two germline ends. Germline values: CDR1 SGHNT, CDR2 YYREEE (reference sequence). The CDR3 spans 16 residues. The CDR3 protein is CASSQRTSSNTGELFF. CDR3 sequence (DNA): TGTGCCAGCAGCCAAAGGACTTCATCTAACACCGGGGAGCTGTTTTTT.

For this clone: The junction departs from germline at one end; a sequencing error may be responsible. V usage is TRBV7-7 and J usage is TRBJ1-3; tentative D call: TRBD1 (5 bases). Germline V CDR1 and CDR2: SSHAT, FNYEAQ (reference sequence). The CDR3 has 15 amino acids. For the CDR3, the DNA is TGTGCTAGCAGCCGCGGGACGAACTCTGGAAACACCATATATTTT. Its translation: CASSRGTNSGNTIYF.

The chain joins TRBV10-2 to TRBJ1-5; TRBD1 matches at 9 bases. CDR1 and CDR2 (germline): WSHSY, SAAADI. After removal of 6 bases from V and 4 bases from J, the junction contained 10 bases not matched to a gene. The CDR3 spans 16 residues. The CDR3, as DNA: TGCGCCAGCAGGGGAACCGGGACAGGGCTAAATCAGCCCCAGCATTTT. Amino acids: CASRGTGTGLNQPQHF.

The V call is TRBV10-3, the J call TRBJ2-5; 10 nucleotides line up with TRBD2. CDR1 and CDR2 from the germline V gene are ENHRY and SYGVKD. The CDR3 loop spans 13 amino acids. Trimming removed 9 bases from V and 5 bases from J; junction bases left unmatched: 6. This CDR3 reads CAITSGIGETQYF. DNA of the CDR3: TGTGCCATAACTAGCGGGATTGGTGAGACCCAGTACTTC.

This chain links TRBV5-6 with TRBJ2-7; D remains ambiguous. Trimming shortened V by 0 bases and J by 2 bases, and 6 bases separated the two germline ends. The CDR3 is 13 residues long. CDR1 and CDR2 (germline): SGHDT, YYEEEE. CDR3 nucleotide sequence: TGTGCCAGCAGCTTGGACTCCACCTACGAGCAGTACTTC. Its protein product is CASSLDSTYEQYF. Together with reference TRBV5-6 and TRBJ2-7, the CDR3 gives the full variable domain: DAGVTQSPTHLIKTRGQQVTLRCSPKSGHDTVSWYQQALGQGPQFIFQYYEEEERQRGNFPDRFSGHQFPNYSSELNVNALLLGDSALYLCASSLDSTYEQYFGPGTRLTVT.

CDR3 sequence: CSAILALEAFF. The CDR3 DNA reads TGCAGTGCAATCCTAGCCCTTGAAGCTTTCTTT. This chain uses TRBV20-1 with TRBJ1-1, with unresolved D. The V end was cut by 6 bases, the J end by 7 bases, with 12 bases between. The length of the CDR3 is 11 residues. CDR1 and CDR2 from the germline V gene are DFQATT and SNEGSKA (reference sequence).

V usage is TRBV27 and J usage is TRBJ2-1; possible D gene TRBD2, 6 bases. CDR3 length: 17 amino acids. Trimming removed 9 bases at V and 0 bases at J, with 21 bases between. Per germline, CDR1 MNHEY and CDR2 SMNVEV (reference sequence). The CDR3, as DNA: TGTGCCAGTCACTTACTCGGCGGCGGGAACTCCTACAATGAGCAGTTCTTC. It translates to CASHLLGGGNSYNEQFF.

In its sample, this clone was seen once. The genes are TRBV4-2 and TRBJ2-1; TRBD1 aligns across 8 bases. J gave up 6 bases and V 0 bases, and 4 bases lay outside the gene matches. Germline-derived CDR1 and CDR2 are LGHNA and YNFKEQ. The CDR3 contains 15 residues. The CDR3 reads CASSQDRGLSNEQFF. CDR3 DNA: TGTGCCAGCAGCCAAGACAGGGGGCTTTCCAATGAGCAGTTCTTC.